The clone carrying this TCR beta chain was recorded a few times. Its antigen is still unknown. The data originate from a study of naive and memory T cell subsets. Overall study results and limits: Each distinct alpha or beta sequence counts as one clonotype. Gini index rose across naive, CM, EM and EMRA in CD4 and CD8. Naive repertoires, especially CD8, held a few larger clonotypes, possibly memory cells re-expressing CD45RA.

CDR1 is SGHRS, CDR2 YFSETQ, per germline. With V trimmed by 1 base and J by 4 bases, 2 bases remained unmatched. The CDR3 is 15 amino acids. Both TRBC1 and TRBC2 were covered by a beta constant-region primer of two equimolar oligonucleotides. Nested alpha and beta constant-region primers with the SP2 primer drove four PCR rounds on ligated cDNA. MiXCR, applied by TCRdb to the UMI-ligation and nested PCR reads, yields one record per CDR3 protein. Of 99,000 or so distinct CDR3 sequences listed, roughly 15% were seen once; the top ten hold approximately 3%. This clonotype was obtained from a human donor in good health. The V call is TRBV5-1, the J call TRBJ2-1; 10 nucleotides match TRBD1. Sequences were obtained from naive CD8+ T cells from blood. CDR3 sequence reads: CASSLMGQGYNEQFF. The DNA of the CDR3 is TGCGCCAGCAGCTTGATGGGACAGGGGTACAATGAGCAGTTCTTC.